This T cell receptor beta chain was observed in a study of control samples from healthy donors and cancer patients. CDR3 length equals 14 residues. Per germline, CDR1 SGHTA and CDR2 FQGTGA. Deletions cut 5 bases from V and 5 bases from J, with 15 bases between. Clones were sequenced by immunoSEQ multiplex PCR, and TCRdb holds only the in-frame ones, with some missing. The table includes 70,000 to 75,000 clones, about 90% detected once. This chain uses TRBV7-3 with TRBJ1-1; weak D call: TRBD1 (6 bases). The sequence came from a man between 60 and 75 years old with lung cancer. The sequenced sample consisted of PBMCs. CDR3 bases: TGTGCCAGCAGCACCTCAGGAGGGGGGACTGAAGCTTTCTTT. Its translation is CASSTSGGGTEAFF.